The sequence of this T cell receptor (beta chain) was determined in a study of CD8 T cells in ankylosing spondylitis. TCRdb redid the calling of the 5' RACE reads with MiXCR, one entry per CDR3 protein. This table holds under 150,000 distinct CDR3 sequences, 15% to 20% found once. This clonotype has more than one count but fewer than ten. Its antigen is undetermined. The V and J ends lost 4 bases and 5 bases respectively, with 14 bases between them. The CDR3 is 14 amino acids. Per germline, CDR1 KGHDR and CDR2 SFDVKD. General study findings and limits: A TCR beta motif made of eight highly homologous variants seemed typical of ankylosing spondylitis blood. Past studies reported some motif variants in reactive arthritis synovial fluid and blood.

The chain carries TRBV24-1 and TRBJ2-7, with D perhaps assigned TRBD1 or TRBD2 (6 bases each). Sequenced sample: blood, either unsorted or a sorted T cell fraction (not recorded which). The TCR sequence derives from a male donor with ankylosing spondylitis. The CDR3 sequence is CATSEGNREDEQYF. DNA of the CDR3: TGTGCCACCAGTGAGGGGAACAGGGAGGACGAGCAGTACTTC.